The 18 T cell receptor beta chains below were found in one sample sequenced in a study of T cells in Graves' hyperthyroidism and ophthalmopathy. TCR beta CDR3 regions were amplified from RNA transcripts. The study used the HTBI primer set for a first-round RT-PCR of the TCR CDR3. TCRdb reprocessed the multiplex PCR reads with MiXCR, giving one entry per CDR3 protein. The table includes about 500,000 distinct CDR3 sequences, 16% detected once. Material for sequencing was blood. The source is a woman in her late teens or twenties with Graves' hyperthyroidism.

Ten or more counts support this clonotype. The chain uses TRBV6-1 and TRBJ2-5; 8 bases fit TRBD2. J was trimmed by 0 bases and V by 3 bases; bases with no gene match: 3. This CDR3 spans 15 amino acids. Germline CDR1 and CDR2: MNHNS and SASEGT. CDR3 in amino acids: CASSDLAGHQETQYF. The DNA of the CDR3 is TGTGCCAGCAGTGACCTAGCGGGCCACCAAGAGACCCAGTACTTC.

V and J are TRBV6-2 or TRBV6-3 and TRBJ2-1; 8 positions match TRBD2. Germline trimming cut 5 bases from V and 9 bases from J; bases unmatched to any gene: 6. The CDR3 has 13 residues. CDR1 is MNHEY and CDR2 is SVGEGT in the germline V gene. CDR3 region: CASSAGTRGEQFF. CDR3 nucleotide sequence: TGTGCCAGCAGTGCCGGGACTAGGGGTGAGCAGTTCTTC.

This chain uses TRBV28 with TRBJ1-6; D is undetermined. CDR1 is MDHEN and CDR2 is SYDVKM in the germline V gene. V lost 3 bases and J 10 bases, leaving 10 bases between the germline ends. This CDR3 has 13 residues. For the CDR3, the DNA is TGTGCCAGCAGTTTTGGCAGGTCCTCACCCCTCCACTTT. Translating gives CASSFGRSSPLHF.

This clonotype has just a few counts. V gene TRBV29-1 combines with J gene TRBJ2-5, with TRBD2 identical over 7 bases. V dropped 6 bases and J dropped 4; count of bases not matched to a gene: 5. The CDR3 loop spans 12 amino acids. The germline V gene encodes CDR1 SQVTM and CDR2 ANQGSEA. The CDR3 region is CSVGLVGETQYF. The CDR3, as DNA: TGCAGCGTCGGACTAGTGGGAGAGACCCAGTACTTC.

This clonotype was observed a few times. The CDR3 DNA is TGCAGTGCTAGATTCCCGGGACAGAGAAATTCACCCCTCCACTTT. Translation gives CSARFPGQRNSPLHF. The chain uses TRBV20-1 and TRBJ1-6, with 7 bases identical to TRBD1. CDR1 and CDR2 from the germline V gene are DFQATT and SNEGSKA (reference sequence). With 2 bases clipped from V and 7 bases from J, the junction kept 8 bases outside the gene matches. The CDR3 has 15 amino acids.

The J gene is TRBJ1-2, the V gene TRBV9, with TRBD1 identical over 7 bases. The CDR3 is made up of 13 amino acids. CDR1 is SGDLS and CDR2 is YYNGEE in the germline V gene. J lost 7 bases, V lost 0 bases, and 3 bases had no gene match. The DNA for the CDR3 is TGTGCCAGCAGCGTAGCGGACAGGTCTGGCTACACCTTC. Residues: CASSVADRSGYTF.

This clonotype was observed many times. The gene calls are TRBV20-1 and TRBJ2-3; 11 bases match TRBD2. The germline V gene encodes CDR1 DFQATT and CDR2 SNEGSKA (reference sequence). Trimming removed 0 bases from V and 7 bases from J; junction bases left unmatched: 6. The CDR3 contains 15 residues. The CDR3 sequence is CSARDIAGGPYTQYF. The CDR3 region has the DNA TGCAGTGCTAGAGATATAGCGGGGGGGCCTTATACGCAGTATTTT.

At least ten counts were recorded for this clonotype. The V gene is TRBV20-1, the J gene TRBJ1-6; the D gene is possibly TRBD1 (5 bases). The CDR3 runs 12 residues. From germline, CDR1 is DFQATT and CDR2 SNEGSKA (reference sequence). Between the trimmed V and J ends, which lost 3 bases and 9 bases, there was a span of 9 bases. Here the CDR3 DNA reads TGCAGTGCTAGGCAGGGAAGTTCACCCCTCCACTTT. It encodes CSARQGSSPLHF.

This clonotype was observed many times. CDR3 in DNA: TGTGCCAGCAGCCGGACTAGCGGTGCCACAGATACGCAGTATTTT. This gives the protein CASSRTSGATDTQYF. The J gene is TRBJ2-3, the V gene TRBV28; 10 nucleotides align to TRBD2. CDR3 size: 15 residues. With 6 bases clipped from V and 2 bases from J, the junction kept 5 bases outside the gene matches. Germline loops: CDR1 MDHEN, CDR2 SYDVKM.

The rearrangement uses TRBV6-2 or TRBV6-3 and TRBJ2-7; 8 bases fit TRBD1. The germline gives CDR1 MNHEY, CDR2 SVGEGT. There are 15 residues in the CDR3. J lost 6 bases, V lost 8 bases, and 15 bases had no gene match. The CDR3 spells CASGRLTGERGEQYF. The CDR3 DNA is TGTGCCAGCGGACGGTTGACAGGGGAAAGAGGCGAGCAGTACTTC.

This chain joins TRBV2 and TRBJ2-3, with 10 bases matching TRBD2. Per the germline V gene, CDR1 is SNHLY and CDR2 is FYNNEI. The J segment lost 1 base and the V segment lost 8 bases, leaving 15 bases of the junction unmatched. There are 18 residues in the CDR3. CDR3 region: CASGGIAGGGFGTDTQYF. CDR3 bases: TGTGCCAGCGGCGGAATAGCGGGAGGCGGATTTGGCACAGATACGCAGTATTTT.

This clonotype was recorded a few times. The chain carries TRBV20-1 and TRBJ2-3; the match to TRBD2 covers 8 bases. CDR1 is DFQATT, CDR2 SNEGSKA, per germline (reference sequence). This CDR3 comprises 14 residues. The V segment lost 6 bases and the J segment 2 bases; nucleotides outside the gene matches: 7. The CDR3 bases are TGCAGTGCACCGGGCGGGGGGAACACAGATACGCAGTATTTT. Translated, it gives CSAPGGGNTDTQYF.

At least ten counts were recorded for this clonotype. V usage is TRBV20-1 and J usage is TRBJ2-3; D not certain. Trimming took 6 bases from V and 2 from J, leaving 6 bases between them. Germline V CDR1 and CDR2: DFQATT, SNEGSKA (reference sequence). This CDR3 contains 11 residues. The CDR3 DNA is TGCAGTGCCCGCCTCACAGATACGCAGTATTTT. Protein product: CSARLTDTQYF.

The rearrangement links TRBV20-1 to TRBJ2-1; 7 bases map to TRBD2. This CDR3 is 14 amino acids long. Germline CDR1 is DFQATT and CDR2 is SNEGSKA (reference sequence). The V gene end was trimmed by 5 bases and the J gene end by 7 bases; junction bases not matched to a gene: 11. CDR3 region: CSAPGGGLRNEQFF. The DNA for the CDR3 is TGCAGTGCTCCGGGGGGAGGGCTGAGGAATGAGCAGTTCTTC.

CDR3 nucleotides: TGTGCCAGCAGCGGGGGGGGACAGGGTCACACTGAAGCTTTCTTT. Amino acid sequence: CASSGGGQGHTEAFF. This chain joins TRBV2 and TRBJ1-1, with 9 bases identical to TRBD1. The CDR3 contains 15 residues. Germline values: CDR1 SNHLY, CDR2 FYNNEI. V lost 6 bases and J lost 3; bases outside the gene matches: 8.

In its sample, this clonotype was seen a few times. The chain couples TRBV20-1 to TRBJ1-3; D ambiguous. With 3 bases removed from V and 0 bases from J, the gap between germline ends came to 3 bases. The CDR3 contains 12 residues. The germline gives CDR1 DFQATT, CDR2 SNEGSKA (reference sequence). CDR3 coding DNA: TGCAGTGCTAGGAGCTCTGGAAACACCATATATTTT. Translated, it gives CSARSSGNTIYF.

The sample holds many counts of this clonotype. The rearrangement links TRBV12-3 or TRBV12-4 to TRBJ1-5; tentatively, D is TRBD1 (6 bases). There are 15 residues in the CDR3. The germline V and J ends were trimmed by 9 bases and 7 bases, with 22 bases remaining between them. CDR3 in amino acids: CASNSDTGIGQPQHF. CDR3 in DNA: TGTGCCAGTAACTCGGACACAGGGATTGGGCAGCCCCAGCATTTT.

This clonotype was recorded at least ten times. The chain is built from TRBV12-3 or TRBV12-4 and TRBJ1-2; maybe TRBD1 (5 bases). This CDR3 region has 13 residues. V lost 3 bases, J lost 5 bases, and 10 bases lay in between. This chain's CDR3 is CASSLGRVYGYTF. DNA of the CDR3: TGTGCCAGCAGTTTGGGCAGGGTTTATGGCTACACCTTC.